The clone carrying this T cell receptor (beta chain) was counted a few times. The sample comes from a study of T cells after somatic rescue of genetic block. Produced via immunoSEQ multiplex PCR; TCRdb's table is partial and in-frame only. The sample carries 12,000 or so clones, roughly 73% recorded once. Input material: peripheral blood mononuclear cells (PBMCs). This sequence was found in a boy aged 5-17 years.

Here the CDR3 reads CASSLLASRTDTQYF. CDR3 nucleotide sequence: TGTGCCAGCAGCCTACTAGCCAGTCGCACAGATACGCAGTATTTT. The chain joins TRBV7-3 to TRBJ2-3; maybe TRBD2 (6 bases). The germline CDR1 and CDR2 sequences are SGHTA and FQGTGA. The CDR3 is 15 residues long. V lost 5 bases and J lost 1, with 13 bases in between. The full variable domain, completed using reference TRBV7-3 and TRBJ2-3, is GAGVSQTPSNKVTEKGKYVELRCDPISGHTALYWYRQSLGQGPEFLIYFQGTGAADDSGLPNDRFFAVRPEGSVSTLKIQRTERGDSAVYLCASSLLASRTDTQYFGPGTRLTVL.